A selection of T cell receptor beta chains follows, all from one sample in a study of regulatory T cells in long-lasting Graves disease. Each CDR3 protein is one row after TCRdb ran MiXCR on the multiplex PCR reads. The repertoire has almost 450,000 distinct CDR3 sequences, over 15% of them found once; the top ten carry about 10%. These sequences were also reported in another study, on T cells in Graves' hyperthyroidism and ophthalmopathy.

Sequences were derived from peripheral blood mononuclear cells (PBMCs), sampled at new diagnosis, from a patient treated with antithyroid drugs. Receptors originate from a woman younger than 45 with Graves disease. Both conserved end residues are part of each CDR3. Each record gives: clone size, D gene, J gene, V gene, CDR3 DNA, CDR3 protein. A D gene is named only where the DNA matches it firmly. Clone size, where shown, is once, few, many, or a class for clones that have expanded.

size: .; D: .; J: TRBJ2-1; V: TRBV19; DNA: TGTGCCAGTAGTTCCGCGGCCCACAATGAGCAGTTCTTC; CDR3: CASSSAAHNEQFF
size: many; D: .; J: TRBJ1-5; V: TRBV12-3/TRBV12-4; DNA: TGTGCCAGCAGTCCCGGACAGCTAGATCAGCCCCAGCATTTT; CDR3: CASSPGQLDQPQHF
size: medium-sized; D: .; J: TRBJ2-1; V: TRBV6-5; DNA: TGTGCCAGCAGTTTGGTGAAGGTCCCCTACAATGAGCAGTTCTTC; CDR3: CASSLVKVPYNEQFF
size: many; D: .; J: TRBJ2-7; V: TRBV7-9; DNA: TGTGCCAGCAGTTTACCCGGGGCGTCCTACGAGCAGTACTTC; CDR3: CASSLPGASYEQYF
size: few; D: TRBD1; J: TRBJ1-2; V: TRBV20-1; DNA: TGCAGTGCCGGGCCGGACAGGACGTTTTGGTATGGCTACACCTTC; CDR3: CSAGPDRTFWYGYTF
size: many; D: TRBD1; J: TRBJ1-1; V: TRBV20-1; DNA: TGCAGTGCGGAAGACAGGGGGCGGAACTTGAACACTGAAGCTTTCTTT; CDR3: CSAEDRGRNLNTEAFF
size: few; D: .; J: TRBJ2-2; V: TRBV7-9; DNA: TGTGCCAACAATCCGTTCGCGAACACCGGGGAGCTGTTTTTT; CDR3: CANNPFANTGELFF
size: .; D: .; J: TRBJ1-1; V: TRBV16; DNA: TGTGCCAGCAGCCAAAGGCGGAACACTGAAGCTTTCTTT; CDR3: CASSQRRNTEAFF
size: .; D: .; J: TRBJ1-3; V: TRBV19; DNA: TGTGCCAGTAGTTGGGCGGACACCATATATTTT; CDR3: CASSWADTIYF
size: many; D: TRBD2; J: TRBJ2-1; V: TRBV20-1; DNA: TGCAGTGCTAGAGTTGGGCTAGCGGGAGAATGGAATGAGCAGTTCTTC; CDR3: CSARVGLAGEWNEQFF
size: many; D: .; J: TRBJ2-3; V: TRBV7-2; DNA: TGTGCCAGCAGGGTTAAGTGGGGGGACAACACAGATACGCAGTATTTT; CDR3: CASRVKWGDNTDTQYF
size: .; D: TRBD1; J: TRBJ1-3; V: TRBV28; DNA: TGTGCCAGCAGGGAAGGGGGCTCTGGAGACACCATATATTTT; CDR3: CASREGGSGDTIYF
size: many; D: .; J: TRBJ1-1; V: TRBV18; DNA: TGTGCCAGCTCACCACGGTCAGACACTGAAGCTTTCTTT; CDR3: CASSPRSDTEAFF
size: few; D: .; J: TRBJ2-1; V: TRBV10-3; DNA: TGTGCCATCAGTGACAGGGAAAATGAGCAGTTCTTC; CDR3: CAISDRENEQFF
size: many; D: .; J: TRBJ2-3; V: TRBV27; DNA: TGTGCCAGCAGTTTATCGATGGGGCAGGGGACAGATACGCAGTATTTT; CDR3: CASSLSMGQGTDTQYF
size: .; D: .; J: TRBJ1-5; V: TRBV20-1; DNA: TGCAGTGGTAGAGGAGATTATTATAGCAATCAGCCCCAGCATTTT; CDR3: CSGRGDYYSNQPQHF
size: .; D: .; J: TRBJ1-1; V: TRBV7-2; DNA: TGTGCCAGCAGCTTAGCGCACCCAGGGGAAGCTTTCTTT; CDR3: CASSLAHPGEAFF
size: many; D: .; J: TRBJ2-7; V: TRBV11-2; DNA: TGTGCCAGCAGCTTAGCGCAACAGGGGGGGTCCTACGAGCAGTACTTC; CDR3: CASSLAQQGGSYEQYF
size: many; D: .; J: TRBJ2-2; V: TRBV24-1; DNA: TGTGCCACCAGTGATCCCAGGAACACCGGGGAGCTGTTTTTT; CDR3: CATSDPRNTGELFF
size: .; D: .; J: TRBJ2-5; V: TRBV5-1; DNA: TGCGCCAGCAGCTTGGCCGGCACACGGCAAGAGACCCAGTACTTC; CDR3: CASSLAGTRQETQYF
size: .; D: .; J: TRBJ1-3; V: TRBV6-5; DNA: TGTGCCAGCAGTTACTCGAAGGCGTGGGACACGATCGGAAACACCATATATTTT; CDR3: CASSYSKAWDTIGNTIYF
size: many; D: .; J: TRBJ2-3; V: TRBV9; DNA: TGTGCCAGCAGCGTAAGATGGAGCACAGATACGCAGTATTTT; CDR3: CASSVRWSTDTQYF
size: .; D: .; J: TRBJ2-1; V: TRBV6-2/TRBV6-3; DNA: TGTGCCAGCAGTTACCTCAAGGGGAATGAGCAGTTCTTC; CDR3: CASSYLKGNEQFF
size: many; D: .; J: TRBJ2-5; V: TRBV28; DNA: TGTGCCAGCAGTATCAGGGGGAGGCAAGAGACCCAGTACTTC; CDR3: CASSIRGRQETQYF
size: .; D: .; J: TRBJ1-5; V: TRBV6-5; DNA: TGTGCCAGCAGTTTCGACAGGAATCAGCCCCAGCATTTT; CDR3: CASSFDRNQPQHF
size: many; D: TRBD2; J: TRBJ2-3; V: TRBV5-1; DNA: TGCGCCAGCAGCTCTAGCGGGAGCGGGGGCACAGATACGCAGTATTTT; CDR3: CASSSSGSGGTDTQYF
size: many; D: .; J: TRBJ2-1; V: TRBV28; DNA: TGTGCCAGCAGGCTTTACAATGAGCAGTTCTTC; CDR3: CASRLYNEQFF
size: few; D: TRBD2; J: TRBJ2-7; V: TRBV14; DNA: TGTGCCAGCAGAAGTACTAGCGGTTACTCCTACGAGCAGTACTTC; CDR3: CASRSTSGYSYEQYF
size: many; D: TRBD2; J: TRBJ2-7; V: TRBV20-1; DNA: TGCAGTGCTATTCTTGGTGGGACTAGCGGATACGAGCAGTACTTC; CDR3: CSAILGGTSGYEQYF
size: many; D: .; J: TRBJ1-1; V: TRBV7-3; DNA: TGTGCCAGCAGCTTAATTAAGGGTAACACTGAAGCTTTCTTT; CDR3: CASSLIKGNTEAFF
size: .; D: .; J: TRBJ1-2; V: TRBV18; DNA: TGTGCCAGCTCCCAGGGGAGATATGGCTACACCTTC; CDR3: CASSQGRYGYTF
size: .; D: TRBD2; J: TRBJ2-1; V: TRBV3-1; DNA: TGTGCCAGCAGCCAAGTACTCGGCGGGAGAGGGCAGCAGTTCTTC; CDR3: CASSQVLGGRGQQFF
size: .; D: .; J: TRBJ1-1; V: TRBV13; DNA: TGTGCCAGCAGCCGATGGGGGGCGAACACTGAAGCTTTCTTT; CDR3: CASSRWGANTEAFF
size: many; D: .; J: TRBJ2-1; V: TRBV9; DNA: TGTGCCAGCAGCGTGGACCATTCAGGTGAGCAGTTCTTC; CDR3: CASSVDHSGEQFF
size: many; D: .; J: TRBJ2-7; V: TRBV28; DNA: TGTGCCAGCAGGACTATAGCGGTCACCTACGAGCAGTACTTC; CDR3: CASRTIAVTYEQYF
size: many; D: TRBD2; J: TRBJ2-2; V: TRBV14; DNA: TGTGCCAGCAGCCAAGATCTCCCGGGACTAGCGGGAAGTTCGAACACCGGGGAGCTGTTTTTT; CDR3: CASSQDLPGLAGSSNTGELFF
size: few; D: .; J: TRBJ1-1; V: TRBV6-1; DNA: TGTGCCAGCAGTCAAGCCCGTGGGGTCTCGAGCACTGAAGCTTTCTTT; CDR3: CASSQARGVSSTEAFF
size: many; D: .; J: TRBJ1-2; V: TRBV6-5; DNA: TGTGCCAGCAGTTATGGGCCCAGGACTCGTGGCTACACCTTC; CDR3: CASSYGPRTRGYTF
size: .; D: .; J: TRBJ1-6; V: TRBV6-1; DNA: TGTGCCAGCAGTCCTCAGCCAAGTTATAATTCACCCCTCCACTTT; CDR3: CASSPQPSYNSPLHF
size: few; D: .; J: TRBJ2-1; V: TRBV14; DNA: TGTGCCAGCAGCCAAGAGTCGGTCGTCTACAATGAGCAGTTCTTC; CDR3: CASSQESVVYNEQFF